This record covers a single T cell receptor beta chain. The sample comes from a study of blood T cell repertoires in COVID-19. Profiling relied on immunoSEQ multiplex PCR, and the TCRdb table lists in-frame clones only, not all of them. The sample has about 230,000 clones, 81% seen once. This CDR3 contains 17 residues. Unmatched junction bases numbered 9, after V lost 2 bases and J lost 7 bases. Looked up from germline, CDR1 is SEHNR and CDR2 is FQNEAQ (reference sequence). Sequencing was performed on peripheral blood. This TCR was recovered from a woman over 75 with acute or convalescent COVID-19. The chain recombines TRBV7-9 with TRBJ1-4; 11 bases line up with TRBD1. Here the CDR3 reads CASSLRLGQGGSEKLFF. CDR3 nucleotide sequence: TGTGCCAGCAGCTTAAGGCTGGGACAGGGGGGGAGTGAAAAACTGTTTTTT.